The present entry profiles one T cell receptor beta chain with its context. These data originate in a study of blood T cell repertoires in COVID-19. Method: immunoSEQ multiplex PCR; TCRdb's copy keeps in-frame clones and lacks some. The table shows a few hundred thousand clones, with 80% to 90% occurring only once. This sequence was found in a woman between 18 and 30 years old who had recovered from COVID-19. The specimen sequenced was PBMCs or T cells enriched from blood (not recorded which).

The CDR3 DNA is TGTGCCAGCAGCTCGGAGGGTAGCCCGAATTCACCCCTCCACTTT. This codes for CASSSEGSPNSPLHF. The chain joins TRBV7-9 to TRBJ1-6; D gene uncertain. V lost 4 bases, J lost 7 bases, and 14 bases lay in between. The CDR3 is 15 residues long. Germline lookup yields CDR1 SEHNR and CDR2 FQNEAQ (reference sequence).